The next 18 T cell receptor beta chains were all read from a single sample in a study of cytomegalovirus exposure and HLA in healthy donors (dated by TCRdb to the late 2010s). Receptors were amplified or captured by the immunoSEQ multiplex PCR assay. For the multiplex PCR, a mixture combining 60 forward primers for TCR Vbeta segments and 13 reverse primers for TCR Jbeta segments was used. TCRdb provides this immuneACCESS table in a form limited to in-frame rearrangements. Some clones are lacking; in checked studies, under half of them reflect an unresolved V gene, and why the rest are absent is not known. Within this sample are about 140,000 clones, with approximately 80% of them counted one time only. Approximately 4% of the sample rests with the top ten. Sequenced material: PBMCs. The receptor set was obtained from a man between 18 and 29 years old in good health and CMV-seronegative.

The chain links TRBV4-1 to TRBJ2-6, with D possibly TRBD1 on 5 matching bases. Trimming shortened V by 0 bases and J by 2 bases, and 8 bases separated the two germline ends. This CDR3 spans 16 amino acids. In germline, CDR1 is MGHRA, CDR2 YSYEKL. For the CDR3, the DNA is TGCGCCAGCAGCCAAGATGCAGGGACTGGGGCCAACGTCCTGACTTTC. Its protein product is CASSQDAGTGANVLTF.

This clone was seen just once. The J gene is TRBJ2-7, the V gene TRBV19; TRBD1 is a possible D gene (5 bases). This CDR3 spans 15 amino acids. V shed 3 bases and J shed 2 bases, with 14 bases lying between them. Germline CDR1 reads LNHDA; CDR2 reads SQIVND (reference sequence). DNA of the CDR3: TGTGCCAGTAGTATGACAGTCGATGGAGCCTACGAGCAGTACTTC. This encodes CASSMTVDGAYEQYF.

This chain uses TRBV5-1 with TRBJ1-1; D might be TRBD1 (5 bases). Trimming pared 0 bases from V and 5 bases from J, leaving 11 bases between. The CDR3 is 14 residues long. CDR1 SGHRS and CDR2 YFSETQ come from the germline V gene. CDR3 residues: CASSLVGQGTEAFF. The CDR3 DNA follows: TGCGCCAGCAGCTTGGTTGGCCAGGGTACTGAAGCTTTCTTT.

The rearrangement joins TRBV27 to TRBJ1-1; the match to TRBD1 covers 10 bases. J lost 2 bases, V lost 4 bases, and 1 base had no gene match. Germline loops: CDR1 MNHEY, CDR2 SMNVEV (reference sequence). The CDR3 runs to 14 residues. Here the CDR3 reads CASSWTGGNTEAFF. DNA of the CDR3: TGTGCCAGCAGTTGGACAGGGGGAAACACTGAAGCTTTCTTT.

The table lists this clone with a count of one. The chain has TRBV5-4 and TRBJ2-7, with D maybe TRBD2 (5 bases). CDR1 and CDR2 (germline): SGHNT, YYREEE (reference sequence). V was clipped by 4 bases and J by 2 bases, with 10 bases between them. This CDR3 has 13 amino acids. CDR3 residues: CASSPPSTYEQYF. CDR3 nucleotide sequence: TGTGCCAGCAGCCCTCCTAGCACCTACGAGCAGTACTTC.

The chain carries TRBV27 and TRBJ2-1, with D possibly TRBD1 on 6 matching bases. This CDR3 has 13 amino acids. Germline CDR1 reads MNHEY; CDR2 reads SMNVEV (reference sequence). V was clipped by 6 bases and J by 9 bases, with 15 bases between them. The CDR3 spells CASSSTGRLEQFF. DNA for the CDR3: TGTGCCAGCAGCTCAACAGGGCGTCTTGAGCAGTTCTTC.

V is TRBV7-9 and J is TRBJ2-7; TRBD1 matches 7 bases. The CDR3 length is 15 residues. Germline V gene lookup returns CDR1 SEHNR and CDR2 FQNEAQ (reference sequence). The V gene end was trimmed by 2 bases and the J gene end by 3 bases; junction bases not matched to a gene: 7. The CDR3: CASSLRQGPDYEQYF. CDR3 nucleotides: TGTGCCAGCAGCTTACGACAGGGACCCGACTACGAGCAGTACTTC. The full variable domain, its missing parts supplied by reference TRBV7-9 and TRBJ2-7, is DTGVSQNPRHKITKRGQNVTFRCDPISEHNRLYWYRQTLGQGPEFLTYFQNEAQLEKSRLLSDRFSAERPKGSFSTLEIQRTEQGDSAMYLCASSLRQGPDYEQYFGPGTRLTVT.

This chain links TRBV5-1 with TRBJ1-1; D possibly corresponds to TRBD1 (6 bases). The CDR3 loop spans 17 amino acids. The V end lost 2 bases, the J end lost 1 base, and 18 bases lay between the germline ends. Germline-derived CDR1 and CDR2 are SGHRS and YFSETQ. The CDR3 sequence: CASSFGTSTQPNTEAFF. CDR3 sequence (DNA): TGCGCCAGCAGCTTTGGGACATCCACTCAACCGAACACTGAAGCTTTCTTT.

As for this clone: Germline is not matched at one junction end, which may reflect a read error. Distinct nucleotide sequences in the sample also encode this CDR3. The chain has TRBV2 and TRBJ1-6; no definite D call. The CDR3 is 13 amino acids. CDR1 is SNHLY, CDR2 FYNNEI, per germline. In DNA form, the CDR3 reads TGTGCCTCCTCCCCGGTTGCTAATTCCCCCCTCCACTTT. This translates into CASSPVANSPLHF.

This clone has a single count. This sequence joins TRBV4-2 and TRBJ1-1; D is ambiguous. Germline V gives CDR1 LGHNA, CDR2 YNFKEQ. The ends were cut back, 3 bases at V and 0 bases at J, with 8 bases in the middle. The CDR3 runs to 14 residues. Written as DNA, the CDR3 is TGTGCCAGCAGCCAGGAGGAGCTGAACACTGAAGCTTTCTTT. Protein sequence: CASSQEELNTEAFF.

The chain recombines TRBV11-2 with TRBJ1-1; unclear D gene. In germline, CDR1 is SGHAT, CDR2 FQNNGV. The CDR3 contains 16 residues. V lost 5 bases and J 4 bases, leaving 20 bases between the germline ends. CDR3 loop: CASSVRARGMATEAFF. DNA for the CDR3: TGTGCCAGCAGCGTTAGAGCGCGGGGAATGGCCACTGAAGCTTTCTTT.

J is TRBJ2-1 and V is TRBV18, with a possible D match to TRBD2 (5 bases). The CDR3 covers 12 residues. The germline V and J ends were trimmed by 6 bases and 10 bases, with 13 bases remaining between them. Germline V gives CDR1 KGHSH, CDR2 LQKENI. The CDR3 spells CASSPGITEQFF. As DNA, the CDR3 is TGTGCCAGCTCCCCGGGAATTACCGAGCAGTTCTTC. Filled out from reference TRBV18 and TRBJ2-1, the complete variable domain reads NAGVMQNPRHLVRRRGQEARLRCSPMKGHSHVYWYRQLPEEGLKFMVYLQKENIIDESGMPKERFSAEFPKEGPSILRIQQVVRGDSAAYFCASSPGITEQFFGPGTRLTVL.

V gene TRBV9 combines with J gene TRBJ2-7; 11 bases agree with TRBD2. Per germline, CDR1 SGDLS and CDR2 YYNGEE. The CDR3 is 15 residues long. Trimming removed 3 bases from V and 3 bases from J; junction bases left unmatched: 5. This CDR3 reads CASSEGTSGDYEQYF. The CDR3 DNA follows: TGTGCCAGCAGCGAGGGGACTAGCGGAGACTACGAGCAGTACTTC.

The chain has TRBV27 and TRBJ2-7; 10 nucleotides align to TRBD2. The CDR3 contains 14 residues. Germline assignment: CDR1 MNHEY and CDR2 SMNVEV (reference sequence). V dropped 6 bases and J dropped 5; count of bases not matched to a gene: 7. This CDR3 is CASRPLAGVHEQYF. The CDR3 DNA is TGTGCCAGCAGACCCCTAGCGGGAGTCCACGAGCAGTACTTC.

Concerning this clone: At one of its ends the junction is not consistent with the germline gene, which may arise from a read error. The rearrangement links TRBV6-5 to TRBJ1-2; D is unclear. The CDR3 has 13 residues. CDR1 MNHEY and CDR2 SVGAGI come from the germline V gene. In DNA form, the CDR3 reads TGTGCCATTTCGATCAGCCCTAACTATGGCTACACTTTC. It encodes CAISISPNYGYTF.

The chain recombines TRBV28 with TRBJ2-3; possible D gene TRBD1, 6 bases. V was cut by 5 bases and J by 3 bases, with 21 bases left in between. The CDR3 covers 17 residues. Germline V gene data show CDR1 as MDHEN and CDR2 as SYDVKM. CDR3 protein: CASSPAPHRVRTDTQYF. In DNA form, the CDR3 reads TGTGCCAGCAGTCCCGCCCCACACAGGGTAAGGACAGATACGCAGTATTTT.

V gene TRBV5-4 combines with J gene TRBJ2-3, with a tentative D call TRBD2 (5 bases). The CDR3 loop spans 16 amino acids. Germline CDR1 SGHNT, CDR2 YYREEE (reference sequence). V lost 5 bases, J lost 6 bases, and 22 bases lay in between. CDR3 DNA sequence: TGTGCCAGCAGTCCCCGGCTAGCCCCCACGGCGGATACGCAGTATTTT. Its protein product is CASSPRLAPTADTQYF.

The genes are TRBV21-1 and TRBJ2-7; the table gives TRBD2 as D, unverified against the DNA. TRBV21-1 has pseudogene status. The CDR3 is 16 amino acids. CDR3 nucleotides: TGTGCCAGCAGCAAAGGGGGACTAGCGGTGTCCTACGAGCAGTACTTC. Translated: CASSKGGLAVSYEQYF.